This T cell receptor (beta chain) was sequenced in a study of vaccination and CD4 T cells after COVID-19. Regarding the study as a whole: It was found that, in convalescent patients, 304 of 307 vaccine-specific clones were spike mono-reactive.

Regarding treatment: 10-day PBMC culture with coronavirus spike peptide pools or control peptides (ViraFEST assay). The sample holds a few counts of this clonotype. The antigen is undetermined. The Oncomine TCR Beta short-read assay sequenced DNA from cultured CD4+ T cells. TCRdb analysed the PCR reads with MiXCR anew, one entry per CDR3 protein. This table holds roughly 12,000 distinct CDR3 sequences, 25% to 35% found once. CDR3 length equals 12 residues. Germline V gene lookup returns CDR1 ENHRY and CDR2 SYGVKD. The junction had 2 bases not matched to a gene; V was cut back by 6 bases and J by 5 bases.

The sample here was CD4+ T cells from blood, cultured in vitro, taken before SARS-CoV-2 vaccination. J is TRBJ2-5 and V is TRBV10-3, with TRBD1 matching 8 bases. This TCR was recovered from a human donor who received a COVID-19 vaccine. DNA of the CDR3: TGTGCCATCAGCAGGGGGCAGGAGACCCAGTACTTC. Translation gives CAISRGQETQYF.